This T cell receptor beta chain was observed in a study of Graves' ophthalmopathy and Graves' hyperthyroidism. Amplification of the TCR beta CDR3 regions used RNA transcripts (as template). First-round RT-PCR used HTBI primers; second-round multiplex PCR followed. TCRdb recomputed calls from the multiplex PCR reads with MiXCR, one row per CDR3 protein. The sample shows a few hundred thousand distinct CDR3 sequences, about a sixth of them seen only once. This clonotype has ten or more counts. The antigen is undetermined. Hyperthyroidism in these 18- to 65-year-old patients was newly diagnosed, lasting under 2 months. Notes on the study in general: In blood appeared most of the expanded thyroid clonotypes whose frequency exceeded 0.001. The study's model predicted ophthalmopathy progression at about 71% sensitivity and about 78% specificity.

The receptor was isolated from an adult woman with stable Graves' hyperthyroidism. Sequencing was done on a sample of peripheral blood.

The CDR3 spells CASSLGVVTNTGELFF. CDR3 nucleotides: TGCGCCAGCAGCTTAGGGGTAGTGACGAACACCGGGGAGCTGTTTTTT. V is TRBV5-1 and J is TRBJ2-2; the D gene is possibly TRBD1 (5 bases). The CDR3 consists of 16 residues. Germline CDR1 and CDR2: SGHRS and YFSETQ. Trimming left V 2 bases short and J 0 bases short, with 11 bases between.